This T cell receptor beta chain derives from a study of blood T cell repertoires in COVID-19. The repertoire was sequenced with immunoSEQ multiplex PCR; TCRdb's copy has only in-frame clones and lacks some. Of about 380,000 clones listed, around 89% are singletons. The receptor comes from a woman in her late teens or twenties who had recovered from COVID-19. The sequencing sample was made of PBMCs or T cells enriched from blood (not recorded which).

CDR3 region: CASSLLQGNTEAFF. CDR3 nucleotide sequence: TGTGCCAGCAGCTTATTGCAGGGGAACACTGAAGCTTTCTTT. This sequence joins TRBV11-2 and TRBJ1-1; D perhaps matches TRBD1 (5 bases). The V gene's germline CDR1 is SGHAT and CDR2 FQNNGV. V lost 2 bases, J lost 1 base, and 8 bases lay in between. The CDR3 runs to 14 residues.